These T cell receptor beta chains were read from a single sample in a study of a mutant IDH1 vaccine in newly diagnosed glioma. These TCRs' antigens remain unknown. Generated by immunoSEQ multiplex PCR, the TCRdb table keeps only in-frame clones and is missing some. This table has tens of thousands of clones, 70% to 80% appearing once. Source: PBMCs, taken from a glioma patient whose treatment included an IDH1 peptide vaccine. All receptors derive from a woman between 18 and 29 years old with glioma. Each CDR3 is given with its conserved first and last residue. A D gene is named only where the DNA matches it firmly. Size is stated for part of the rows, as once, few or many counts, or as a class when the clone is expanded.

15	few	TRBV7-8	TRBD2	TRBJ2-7	CASSPERGGRDEQYF
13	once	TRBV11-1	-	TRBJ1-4	CASSFDNGEKLFF
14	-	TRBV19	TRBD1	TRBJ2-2	CASSRTGNTGELFF
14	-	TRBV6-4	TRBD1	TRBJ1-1	CASRYRDSNTEAFF
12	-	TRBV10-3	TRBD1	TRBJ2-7	CAIQTGDYEQYF
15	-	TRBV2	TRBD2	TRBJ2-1	CASSEMGGAYNEQFF
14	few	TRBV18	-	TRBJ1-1	CASSPTFEMTEAFF
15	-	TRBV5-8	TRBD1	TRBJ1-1	CASSRRGTGGTEAFF
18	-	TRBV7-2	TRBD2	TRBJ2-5	CASSLGPGLAGEAETQYF
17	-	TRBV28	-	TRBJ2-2	CASSLETLGSATGELFF
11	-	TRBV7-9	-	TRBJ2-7	CASTPVYEQYF
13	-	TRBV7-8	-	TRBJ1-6	CASSLVEDSPLHF
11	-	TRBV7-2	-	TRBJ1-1	CASSFGNQAFF